The 7 T cell receptor beta chains in this list originate from one sample, sequenced in a study of T-cell reconstitution after alpha-beta-depleted transplantation in children. Unique molecular identifiers were built into the TCRbeta library. TCRdb passed the PCR reads through MiXCR, listing each CDR3 protein once. The sample holds under 250,000 distinct CDR3 sequences, about 24% seen once. This specimen was PBMCs, mostly from graft donor cells, taken 360 days after TCRalphabeta/CD19-depleted stem cell transplant. The receptors originated from a female patient aged 2 to 10 who had a stem cell transplant for congenital amegakaryocytic thrombocytopenia, so the T cells may come from the graft donor.

This clonotype was observed a few times. The V call is TRBV5-1, the J call TRBJ1-2, with D perhaps TRBD1 (5 bases). Germline loops: CDR1 SGHRS, CDR2 YFSETQ. Trimming cost V 0 bases and J 8 bases, with 14 bases left between them. The CDR3 length is 14 residues. CDR3 bases: TGCGCCAGCAGCTTGGCGGGGGGACGAAAGGGCTACACCTTC. The encoded protein is CASSLAGGRKGYTF.

CDR3 in amino acids: CASSVEGASGIVYNEQFF. CDR3 bases: TGTGCCAGCAGCGTAGAGGGCGCGAGCGGGATAGTCTACAATGAGCAGTTCTTC. This sequence joins TRBV9 and TRBJ2-1, with 7 positions matching TRBD2. The trim removed 0 bases at V and 3 bases at J, leaving 12 bases unmatched. CDR1 is SGDLS and CDR2 is YYNGEE in the germline V gene. The CDR3 length is 18 residues.

This chain joins TRBV20-1 and TRBJ2-7, with a possible D match to TRBD2 (5 bases). Trimming cost V 5 bases and J 7 bases, with 18 bases left between them. Germline V gives CDR1 DFQATT, CDR2 SNEGSKA (reference sequence). The CDR3 runs 13 residues. In nucleotides, the CDR3 is TGCAGTGCTCATTCCACCGGCCGGAGGGAGCAGTACTTC. It translates to CSAHSTGRREQYF.

The gene calls are TRBV29-1 and TRBJ2-7; no firm D call. The V end lost 4 bases, the J end lost 6 bases, and 7 bases lay between the germline ends. The length of the CDR3 is 10 residues. The V gene's germline CDR1 is SQVTM and CDR2 ANQGSEA. The CDR3 nucleotides read TGCAGCGTTGGCGGTTCCGAGCAGTACTTC. This translates into CSVGGSEQYF.

The genes are TRBV28 and TRBJ2-7, with no clear D. Trimming shortened V by 2 bases and J by 7 bases, and 6 bases separated the two germline ends. CDR3 length equals 11 residues. Germline CDR1 reads MDHEN; CDR2 reads SYDVKM. The CDR3 region is CASSLVREQYF. The CDR3 bases are TGTGCCAGCAGTTTAGTCCGGGAGCAGTACTTC.

The chain uses TRBV5-1 and TRBJ2-2; TRBD1 matches at 7 bases. The length of the CDR3 is 20 residues. V shed 3 bases, J shed 2 bases, and the junction held 19 bases outside the gene matches. Germline CDR1 is SGHRS and CDR2 is YFSETQ. The chain's CDR3 is CASSWTPGQRKPYNTGELFF. CDR3 sequence (DNA): TGCGCCAGCAGCTGGACCCCGGGACAGAGGAAACCTTATAACACCGGGGAGCTGTTTTTT.

This chain links TRBV5-5 with TRBJ2-7; 8 positions match TRBD2. The germline CDR1 and CDR2 sequences are SGHKS and YYEKEE (reference sequence). The V and J ends lost 1 base and 3 bases, in that order; junction bases with no gene match: 6. CDR3 size: 15 residues. CDR3 sequence: CASSLNSGRGYEQYF. Written as DNA, the CDR3 is TGTGCCAGCAGCTTGAACAGCGGGAGAGGCTACGAGCAGTACTTC.